The T cell receptor beta chain described here comes from a study of blood T cell repertoires in COVID-19. Per the original data handling: By means of reference gene primer amplification, nucleated cell counts were estimated. TCRdb's copy holds only in-frame clones and misses some; the assay was immunoSEQ multiplex PCR. The D gene and trimming were derived from the DNA, and the V and J assignments and clone size from that table. The data show some 75,000 clones, approximately 90% seen once. V shed 4 bases, J shed 6 bases, and the junction held 9 bases outside the gene matches. Looked up from germline, CDR1 is SGHRS and CDR2 is YFSETQ. The CDR3 length is 15 residues. A single count supports this clone.

This TCR was sampled from a man in his sixties with acute or convalescent COVID-19. The specimen sequenced was peripheral blood. The chain carries TRBV5-1 and TRBJ1-2; TRBD1 matches at 10 bases. This CDR3 is CASSKSGQGIDGYTF. The CDR3 nucleotides are TGCGCCAGCAGCAAATCGGGACAGGGGATCGATGGCTACACCTTC.